Listed here is a single T cell receptor (beta chain). This clonotype was seen a few times. Its recognized antigen is unknown. There are no base qualities to consult, and no much larger clone falls within one base. Libraries were constructed by 5' RACE. For sequencing, an Illumina HiSeq 2500 was employed. A second PCR of about 6 to 11 cycles was performed with a sample-barcoded 5' primer and a J-beta primer mix. A unique molecular identifier was introduced onto each TCR beta cDNA molecule by a template-switch 5' adaptor carrying 12 random nucleotides. At least 2.5 million CDR3-containing paired-end reads were obtained from each sample. First-strand cDNA was synthesized from all RNA with the Mint cDNA synthesis kit, primed by a TRBC-specific oligonucleotide. Following uracil-DNA glycosylase treatment, all cDNA underwent a first 18-cycle PCR with the universal primers M1SS and BC2_uni_R. From the authors' description of their analysis: For normalization, 1 million high-quality reads, each with a distinct molecular identifier, were randomly selected from each sample. Reads with shared molecular identifiers were discarded instead of being binned into consensus sequences. MiTCR, with a Q25 quality threshold and the strictest error-elimination algorithm, was used for CDR3 identification, clonotype clustering and error correction. A nonparametric unseen species model with Euler transformation was used to estimate lower-bound total TCR beta diversity. Using fastp at Q25 and MiXCR, TCRdb reprocessed the public reads and kept productive beta chains. Merged by CDR3 protein, the rows form single entries marked with the most common genes and DNA. The V and J calls follow TCRdb's processing rather than the paper's. The sample contains 650,000 to 1,000,000 distinct CDR3 sequences, 36% of them found a single time. 13% of the sample lies in the top ten.

This sample is drawn from a study of blood T cells in healthy people across ages (dated by TCRdb to between 2014 and 2016). Regarding the complete study: In model experiments, template switching captured about one uniquely barcoded TCR beta cDNA molecule for every two T cells. To avoid experimental bias, donors of different ages were distributed randomly across sequencing lanes. The donors were divided into four age groups: young (average around 17 years), middle-aged (about 40), aged (roughly 66) and long-lived (around 80). To track age-related changes in TCR beta repertoire diversity, the study relied on deep sequencing normalized with unique cDNA molecular identifiers. For two donors (one aged 18 to 29 and one aged 80 or older), the study analyzed two additional independent replicas of 1 million unique cDNA reads from the same blood draw.

Findings and caveats that apply to the study as a whole: Total diversity estimates from one million sequenced T cells were considered lower bounds and underestimates. Conclusive comparison of naive and antigen-experienced compartments was prevented by the profiling of bulk unsorted PBMCs. The long-lived group showed more naive CD4+ T cells, fewer expanded clones and increased TCR diversity than the aged group, suggesting age selection. As age increased, observed TCR beta diversity per million T cells dropped in a roughly linear way, and a significant reduction was already evident by age 40. A strong correlation was found between observed TCR beta diversity and the percentage of naive T cells measured by flow cytometry. Because the CMV infection status of the donors was unknown, age-related changes in expanded clonotypes may potentially have been confounded.

Systemically healthy Caucasian individuals from Russia, 35 to 50 in total and aged about 6 to 90 years, were included as donors. Each donor gave about 9.8 milliliters of peripheral blood, drawn into EDTA-treated Vacutainer tubes. Ficoll-Paque density-gradient centrifugation was used to isolate PBMCs, with at least 7 million per sample. Total RNA, at least 6 micrograms per sample, was extracted from PBMCs with Trizol reagent. For every donor, an aliquot of PBMCs went through flow cytometry to measure the percentages of naive CD45RAhigh/CD27high T cells. V is reduced by 5 bases and J by 4 bases, leaving a spacing of 17 bases between them. As encoded in the germline V gene (reference sequence), CDR1 is DFQATT while CDR2 is SNEGSKA. Measured from the cysteine to the phenylalanine, the CDR3 is 14 residues long. Solely the CDR3 DNA is kept, with 42 bases framed from the first base.

The receptor was isolated from a man aged 18-30 years in good health. The chain links TRBV20-1 with TRBJ2-5; confidence is insufficient to name the D gene. The sample consisted of blood. The nucleotide sequence reads as follows: TGCAGTGCTCCCAGGACGTTCCGTGGAGAGACCCAGTACTTC. Its translation reads: CSAPRTFRGETQYF.